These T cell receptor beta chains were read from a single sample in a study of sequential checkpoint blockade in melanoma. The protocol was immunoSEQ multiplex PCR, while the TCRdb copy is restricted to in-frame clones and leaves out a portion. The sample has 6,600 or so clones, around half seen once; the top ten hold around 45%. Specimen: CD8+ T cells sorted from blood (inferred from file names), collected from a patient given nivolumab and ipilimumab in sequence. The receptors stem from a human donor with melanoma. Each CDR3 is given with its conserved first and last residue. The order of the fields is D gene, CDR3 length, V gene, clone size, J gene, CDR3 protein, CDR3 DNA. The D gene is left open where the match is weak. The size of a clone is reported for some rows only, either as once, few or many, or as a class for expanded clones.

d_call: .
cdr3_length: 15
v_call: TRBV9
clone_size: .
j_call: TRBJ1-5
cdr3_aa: CASSANTDSNQPQHF
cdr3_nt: TGTGCCAGCAGCGCCAATACAGATAGCAATCAGCCCCAGCATTTT

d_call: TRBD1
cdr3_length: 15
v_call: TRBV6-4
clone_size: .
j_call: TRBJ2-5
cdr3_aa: CASSVTGTASEAQYF
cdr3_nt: TGTGCCAGCAGTGTAACCGGGACAGCCTCAGAGGCCCAGTACTTC

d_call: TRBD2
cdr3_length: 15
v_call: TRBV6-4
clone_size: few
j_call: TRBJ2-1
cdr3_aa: CASSGGGGDYNEQFF
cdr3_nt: TGTGCCAGCAGTGGTGGCGGGGGAGATTACAATGAGCAGTTCTTC

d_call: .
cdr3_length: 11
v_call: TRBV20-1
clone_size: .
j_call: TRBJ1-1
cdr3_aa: CSAGKGAEAFF
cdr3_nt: TGCAGTGCTGGCAAGGGGGCTGAAGCTTTCTTT

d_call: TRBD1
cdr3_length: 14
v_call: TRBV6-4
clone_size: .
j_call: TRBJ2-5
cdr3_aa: CASSDSTGEETQYF
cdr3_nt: TGTGCCAGCAGTGACTCGACAGGGGAAGAGACCCAGTACTTC

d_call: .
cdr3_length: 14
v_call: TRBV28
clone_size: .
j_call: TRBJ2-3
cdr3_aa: CASSFVAGTDTQYF
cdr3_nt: TGTGCCAGCAGTTTCGTCGCAGGCACAGATACGCAGTATTTT

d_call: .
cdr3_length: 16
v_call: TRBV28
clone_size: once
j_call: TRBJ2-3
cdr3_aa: CASSLTWSSSTDTQYF
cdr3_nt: TGTGCCAGCAGTTTAACTTGGAGTTCTAGCACAGATACGCAGTATTTT

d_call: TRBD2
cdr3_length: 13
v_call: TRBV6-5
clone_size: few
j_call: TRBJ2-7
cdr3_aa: CASSLAGPSEQYF
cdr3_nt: TGTGCCAGCAGTCTAGCGGGACCGAGTGAGCAGTACTTC

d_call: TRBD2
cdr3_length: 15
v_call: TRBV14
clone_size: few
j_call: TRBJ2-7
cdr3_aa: CASSPPGLAGLEQYF
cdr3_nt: TGTGCCAGCAGTCCTCCGGGACTAGCGGGGCTCGAGCAGTACTTC

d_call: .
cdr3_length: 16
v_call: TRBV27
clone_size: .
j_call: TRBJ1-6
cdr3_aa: CASSSTQSSYNSPLHF
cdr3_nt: TGTGCCAGCAGTTCCACACAGAGCTCCTATAATTCACCCCTCCACTTT

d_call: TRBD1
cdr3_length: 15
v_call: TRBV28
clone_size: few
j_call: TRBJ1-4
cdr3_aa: CASSRDRGVREKLFF
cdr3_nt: TGTGCCAGCAGCCGCGACAGGGGGGTTCGAGAAAAACTGTTTTTT

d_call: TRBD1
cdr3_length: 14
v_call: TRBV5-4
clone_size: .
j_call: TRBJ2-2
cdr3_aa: CASSWTGNTGELFF
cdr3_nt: TGTGCCAGCAGCTGGACAGGGAACACCGGGGAGCTGTTTTTT

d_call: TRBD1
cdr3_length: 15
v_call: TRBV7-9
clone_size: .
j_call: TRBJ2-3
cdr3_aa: CASSSTTGTRDTQYF
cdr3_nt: TGTGCCAGCAGCTCAACGACAGGGACCCGAGATACGCAGTATTTT

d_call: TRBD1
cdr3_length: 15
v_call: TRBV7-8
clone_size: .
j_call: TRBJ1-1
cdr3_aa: CASSAWDSLNTEAFF
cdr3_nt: TGTGCCAGCAGCGCTTGGGACAGCTTGAACACTGAAGCTTTCTTT

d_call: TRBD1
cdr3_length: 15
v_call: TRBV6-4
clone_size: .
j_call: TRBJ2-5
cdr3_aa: CASSVTGTASETQYF
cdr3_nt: TGTGCCAGCAGTGTAACCGGGACAGCCTCAGAGACCCAGTACTTC

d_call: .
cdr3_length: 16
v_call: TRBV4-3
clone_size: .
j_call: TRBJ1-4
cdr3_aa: CASSPVSSATNEKLFF
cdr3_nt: TGCGCCAGCAGCCCAGTGTCATCTGCAACTAATGAAAAACTGTTTTTT

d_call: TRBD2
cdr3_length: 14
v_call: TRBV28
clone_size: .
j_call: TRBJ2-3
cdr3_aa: CASSFVAGTDTQYF
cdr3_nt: TGTGCCAGCAGTTTTGTAGCGGGGACAGATACGCAGTATTTT